This TCR beta chain was recorded in a study of graft-versus-host responses after intestinal transplantation. For the study at large: Uniformly, recipients were administered anti-thymocyte globulin induction with subsequent tacrolimus and steroids for approximately three years.

General study results and limits: Clonal ratios of graft-versus-host to host-versus-graft in allografts were high for patients exhibiting graft-donor T cell macrochimerism.

Some clones are missing from TCRdb's copy, which holds only in-frame ones; the method was immunoSEQ multiplex PCR. The sample shows around 40,000 clones, roughly four fifths of them seen only once. V lost 6 bases and J lost 0, with 9 bases in between. The CDR3 consists of 15 residues. Looked up from germline, CDR1 is MDHEN and CDR2 is SYDVKM. By proportion, this clone is medium-sized. Its specificity is not known. The starting material was PBMCs, obtained roughly 1,000 days after transplant. This chain connects TRBV28 to TRBJ1-6, with D hard to call. This sequence was found in a human patient who received an intestinal transplant, so some T cells may come from the graft donor. This CDR3 reads CASREVRSYNSPLHF. The CDR3 DNA reads TGTGCCAGCAGGGAGGTCCGCTCCTATAATTCACCCCTCCACTTT. The full variable domain, with the rest looked up from reference TRBV28 and TRBJ1-6, is DVKVTQSSRYLVKRTGEKVFLECVQDMDHENMFWYRQDPGLGLRLIYFSYDVKMKEKGDIPEGYSVSREKKERFSLILESASTNQTSMYLCASREVRSYNSPLHFGNGTRLTVT.